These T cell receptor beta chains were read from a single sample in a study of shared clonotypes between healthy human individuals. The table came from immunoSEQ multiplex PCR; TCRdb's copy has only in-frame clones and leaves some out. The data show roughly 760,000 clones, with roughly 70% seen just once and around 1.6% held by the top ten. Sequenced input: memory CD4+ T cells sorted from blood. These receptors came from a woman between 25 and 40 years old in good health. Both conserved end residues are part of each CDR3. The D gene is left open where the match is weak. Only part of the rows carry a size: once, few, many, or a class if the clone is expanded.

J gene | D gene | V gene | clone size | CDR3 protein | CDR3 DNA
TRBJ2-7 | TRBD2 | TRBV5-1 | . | CASSLAAGGEQYF | TGCGCCAGCAGCTTGGCGGCGGGAGGCGAGCAGTACTTC
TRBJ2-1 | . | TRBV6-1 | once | CASNKDGRLF | TGTGCCAGCAATAAGGACGGCCGACTCTTC
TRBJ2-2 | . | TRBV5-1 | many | CASSQPRNTGELFF | TGCGCCAGCAGCCAGCCACGGAACACCGGGGAGCTGTTTTTT
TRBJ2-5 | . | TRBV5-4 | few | CASSLRGPGQETQYF | TGTGCCAGCAGCTTGAGGGGACCGGGACAAGAGACCCAGTACTTC
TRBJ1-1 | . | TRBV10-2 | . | CASSLLRRDTEAFF | TGCGCCAGCAGTCTTCTCAGGAGGGACACTGAAGCTTTCTTT
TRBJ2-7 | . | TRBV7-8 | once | CASSLQGVNYEQYF | TGTGCCAGCAGCTTGCAAGGGGTTAACTACGAGCAGTACTTC
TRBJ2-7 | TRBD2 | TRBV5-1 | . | CASNLGLAGGPAYEQYF | TGCGCCAGCAACTTGGGACTAGCGGGAGGGCCCGCCTACGAGCAGTACTTC
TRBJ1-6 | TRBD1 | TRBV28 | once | CASSLGDRGYSPLHF | TGTGCCAGCAGTTTAGGAGACAGGGGTTATTCACCCCTCCACTTT
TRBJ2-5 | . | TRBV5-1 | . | CASSLGGTTQETQYF | TGCGCCAGCAGCTTGGGCGGGACAACACAAGAGACCCAGTACTTC
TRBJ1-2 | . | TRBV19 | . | CASTQIGPSYGYTF | TGTGCCAGTACACAAATAGGACCGAGCTATGGCTACACCTTC
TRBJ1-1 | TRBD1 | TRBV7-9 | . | CASSLAGVGTGFEAFF | TGTGCCAGCAGCTTAGCGGGGGTGGGGACAGGGTTTGAAGCTTTCTTT
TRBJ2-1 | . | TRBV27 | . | CASSSPGHRTNEQFF | TGTGCCAGCAGTAGCCCGGGACACAGAACCAATGAGCAGTTCTTC
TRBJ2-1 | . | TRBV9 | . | CASSVSPGSLGNEQFF | TGTGCCAGCAGCGTAAGTCCCGGGAGCCTCGGAAATGAGCAGTTCTTC
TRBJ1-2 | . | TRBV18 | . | CASSGQGDWRHGYTF | TGTGCCAGCTCAGGGCAAGGGGACTGGCGGCATGGCTACACCTTC
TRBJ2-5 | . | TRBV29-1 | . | CSVRGGQETQYF | TGCAGCGTAAGGGGGGGTCAAGAGACCCAGTACTTC